Sequencing of this TCR beta chain was carried out in a study of PD-L1 blockade in urothelial cancer. Across the study: T cells numbered a median of 141,255 in the blood samples.

The CDR3 contains 13 residues. CDR1 is SGHTA, CDR2 FQGTGA, per germline. The V end lost 5 bases, the J end lost 6 bases, and 10 bases lay between the germline ends. Measured with immunoSEQ multiplex PCR; TCRdb has only the in-frame clones, and not every one. The sample consists of about 50,000 clones, 70% to 80% of them appearing once. This sample's time point: pretreatment peripheral blood. Each patient supplied 1 to 8 pretreatment and on-treatment samples. The chain has TRBV7-3 and TRBJ2-2; D possibly corresponds to TRBD1 (5 bases). The receptor was derived from a man between 65 and 85 years old with urothelial cancer. Material: PBMCs, obtained around atezolizumab (anti-PD-L1) treatment. For the CDR3, the DNA is TGTGCCAGCAGCGTTTCAGGGTCCGGGGAGCTGTTTTTT. Its protein is CASSVSGSGELFF.